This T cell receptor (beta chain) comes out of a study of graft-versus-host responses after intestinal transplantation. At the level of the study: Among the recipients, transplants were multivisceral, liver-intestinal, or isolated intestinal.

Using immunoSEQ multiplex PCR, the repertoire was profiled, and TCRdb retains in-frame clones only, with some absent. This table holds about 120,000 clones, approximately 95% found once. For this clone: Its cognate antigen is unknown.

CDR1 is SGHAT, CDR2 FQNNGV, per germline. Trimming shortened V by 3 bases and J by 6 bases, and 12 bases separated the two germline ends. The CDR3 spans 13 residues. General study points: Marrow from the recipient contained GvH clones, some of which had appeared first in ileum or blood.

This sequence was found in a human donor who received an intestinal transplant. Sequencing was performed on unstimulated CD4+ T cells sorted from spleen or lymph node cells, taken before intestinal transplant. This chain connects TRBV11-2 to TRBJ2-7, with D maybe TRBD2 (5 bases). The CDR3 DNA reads TGTGCCAGCAGCTTGCGGGTCCTCTCCGAGCAGTACTTC. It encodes CASSLRVLSEQYF.